Listed here is a single TCR beta chain. Trimming pared 5 bases from V and 8 bases from J, leaving 15 bases between. The CDR3 extends over 13 amino acids. CDR1 and CDR2 from the germline V gene are MNHEY and SVGAGI. The table came from immunoSEQ multiplex PCR; TCRdb's copy has only in-frame clones and leaves some out. The sample has some 64,000 clones, under 95% seen once. The sample originates from a study of T cell changes during pregnancy in multiple sclerosis. This receptor was identified in a female donor with multiple sclerosis, enrolled in a pregnancy study. J is TRBJ1-2 and V is TRBV6-5; TRBD1 might be the D (6 bases). The sequenced sample was peripheral blood, obtained after pregnancy. The CDR3 sequence is CASSPITRGGYTF. CDR3 DNA sequence: TGTGCCAGCAGTCCGATAACCAGGGGAGGCTACACCTTC.